The entry below gives a single TCR beta chain sequence along with its context. The PCR had 60 Vbeta and 13 Jbeta primers. Measured with immunoSEQ multiplex PCR; TCRdb has only the in-frame clones, and not every one. The data hold about 130,000 clones, with over 60% observed a single time. This specimen comes from a study of cytomegalovirus exposure and HLA in healthy donors. V dropped 0 bases and J dropped 0 bases, with 8 bases sitting between them. The CDR3 extends over 15 amino acids. CDR1 and CDR2 from the germline V gene are MNHNY and SVGAGI (reference sequence). The sample consisted of PBMCs. V usage is TRBV6-6 and J usage is TRBJ1-2, with D tentatively TRBD1 (6 bases). The source is a human donor in good health. The CDR3 protein is CASSYSQGTNYGYTF. In nucleotides, the CDR3 is TGTGCCAGCAGTTACTCGCAGGGGACTAACTATGGCTACACCTTC.